This TCR beta chain was recorded in a study of shared clonotypes between healthy human individuals. After removal of 5 bases from V and 6 bases from J, the junction contained 9 bases not matched to a gene. CDR1 is MNHEY, CDR2 SMNVEV, per germline (reference sequence). CDR3 size: 14 residues. CD45RO negativity and positive selection for CCR7 defined naive CD8 cells, a population that excluded terminally differentiated effector memory CD45RA+ cells. Within Nashville, Tennessee resided all donors, each a Caucasian adult. To note about this clone: Its target is unknown.

General study results and limits: Sequencing of the sorted subsets was shown by rarefaction to be incomplete despite large depth.

An assay was performed, and its level was deep. Authors' analysis steps: Owing to the provision of junction-only sequences devoid of quality scores by immunoSEQ, filtering differed. The repertoire was sequenced with immunoSEQ multiplex PCR; TCRdb's copy has only in-frame clones and lacks some. V and J calls and clone size are those listed in that table; D and trimming were worked out from the DNA. The sample holds about 2.1 million clones, roughly 91% seen once. Specimen: naive CD8+ T cells from PBMCs. This sequence was found in a man aged 18 to 29 in good health. Some clones in this sample may be carry-over from other donors' samples. The V call is TRBV27, the J call TRBJ1-2, with 7 bases that match TRBD1. CDR3 sequence (DNA): TGTGCCAGCAGTGACAGGGCCCCCTATAATGGCTACACCTTC. This translates into CASSDRAPYNGYTF.